Listed below are T cell receptor beta chains from one sample, sequenced in a study of blood T cell repertoires in COVID-19. Assay: immunoSEQ multiplex PCR; the TCRdb copy retains only in-frame clones and omits some. The sample holds 180,000 or so clones; approximately 80% are singletons and the top ten take approximately 13%. The sequencing input was PBMCs or T cells enriched from blood (not recorded which). These receptors were taken from a woman in her fifties or sixties who had recovered from COVID-19. The CDR3 runs from the conserved cysteine through the conserved F or W. The D gene is left open where the match is weak. Rows may omit the clone size; those that give it use once, few, many or a size class.

j_gene,v_gene,abundance,d_gene,CDR3nt,CDR3aa
TRBJ2-7,TRBV29-1,.,TRBD1,TGCAGCGTCACCGCGGGGACAGGGGTTCGCGAGCAGTACTTC,CSVTAGTGVREQYF
TRBJ1-1,TRBV5-1,.,TRBD1,TGCGCCAGCAGCTTCACAGGGGTGGGCACTGAAGCTTTCTTT,CASSFTGVGTEAFF
TRBJ2-2,TRBV3-1/TRBV3-2,.,.,TGTGCCAGCAGCCAAGTAGGACTATCAACCGGGGAGCTGTTTTTT,CASSQVGLSTGELFF
TRBJ2-1,TRBV11-2,.,TRBD2,TGTGCCAGCAGCTTAGACTCGGCGGGAGTTCCGTTCTTC,CASSLDSAGVPFF
TRBJ2-7,TRBV9,.,.,TGTGCCAGCAGCGTATCCCAGGGGTCGACCTACGAGCAGTACTTC,CASSVSQGSTYEQYF
TRBJ2-1,TRBV5-1,.,.,TGCGCCAGCAGCTCGGGACCCGGAGGGGATGAGCAGTTCTTC,CASSSGPGGDEQFF
TRBJ1-1,TRBV5-1,.,.,TGCGCCAGCAGCTCAGGTAGGGGTAACACTGAAGCTTTCTTT,CASSSGRGNTEAFF
TRBJ1-3,TRBV5-1,.,.,TGCGCCAGCAGCCTTGGAACTAGAAACACCATATATTTT,CASSLGTRNTIYF
TRBJ1-2,TRBV5-1,.,.,TGCGCCAGCAGTCTGGAGGTGGGGGGAGTTTATGGCTACACCTTC,CASSLEVGGVYGYTF
TRBJ1-3,TRBV5-1,once,TRBD1,TGCGCCAGCAGCGAGGGACAGTTCTCTGGAAACACCATATATTTT,CASSEGQFSGNTIYF
TRBJ2-7,TRBV7-9,.,.,TGTGCCAGCAGCCAGGGACCTGACAGGATAAGCTCCTACGAGCAGTACTTC,CASSQGPDRISSYEQYF
TRBJ2-2,TRBV7-4,few,TRBD1,TGTGCCGAACCGGGACAGGGATCCGACACCGGGGAGCTGTTTTTT,CAEPGQGSDTGELFF
TRBJ2-1,TRBV9,.,TRBD1,TGTGCCAGCAGCGTAGGGACAGGGCCTAACAATGAGCAGTTCTTC,CASSVGTGPNNEQFF
TRBJ2-7,TRBV2,.,.,TGTGCCAGCAGTGAAGATCCGCCCTCCCTACCCCATCACGAGCAGTACTTC,CASSEDPPSLPHHEQYF
TRBJ2-5,TRBV13,.,TRBD2,TGTGCCAGCAGCAGGGCTAGCGGAAAAGAGACCCAGTACTTC,CASSRASGKETQYF
TRBJ1-1,TRBV9,once,TRBD1,TGTGCCAGCAGCCAACGTGGACAGGGGGTCACTGAAGCTTTCTTT,CASSQRGQGVTEAFF
TRBJ1-3,TRBV9,.,.,TGTGCCAGCAGCGTAGACCACGAGGCGGCGGGCACCATATATTTT,CASSVDHEAAGTIYF
TRBJ2-3,TRBV28,.,.,TGTGCCAGCGGGTTGTCGGCAGGGGCTTTAACGCAGTATTTT,CASGLSAGALTQYF
TRBJ1-3,TRBV3-1/TRBV3-2,.,.,TGTGCCAGCAGCCAAGGCGACAGAGGAAACACCATATATTTT,CASSQGDRGNTIYF
TRBJ1-1,TRBV6-1,.,.,TGTGCCAGCAGTGAAGTTGGAGTTAACACTGAAGCTTTCTTT,CASSEVGVNTEAFF
TRBJ2-1,TRBV9,.,TRBD2,TGTGCCAGCAGCGTAAGGGCTAGCGGGAGCTACAATGAGCAGTTCTTC,CASSVRASGSYNEQFF
TRBJ1-6,TRBV6-1,.,.,TGTGCCAGCAGTGAAGGAGCAGGAATTAATTCACCCCTCCACTTT,CASSEGAGINSPLHF
TRBJ2-7,TRBV5-1,.,TRBD1,TGCGCCAGCAGCATCGGGACAGGGGTGACCTACGAGCAGTACTTC,CASSIGTGVTYEQYF
TRBJ2-3,TRBV28,few,TRBD1,TGTGCCAGCAGGCCCGCGGACAGGGCCCCAGATACGCAGTATTTT,CASRPADRAPDTQYF
TRBJ2-1,TRBV27,.,TRBD2,TGTGCCAGCAGTTTACAACTAGCGGGAGTGGAGCAGTTCTTC,CASSLQLAGVEQFF
TRBJ2-3,TRBV11-2,.,TRBD1,TGTGCCAGCAGCTTCGGGACAGGGGGTTATAACACAGATACGCAGTATTTT,CASSFGTGGYNTDTQYF
TRBJ1-2,TRBV3-1/TRBV3-2,.,.,TGTGCCAGCAGCCAACACGGACAGTCATATGGCTACACCTTC,CASSQHGQSYGYTF
TRBJ2-1,TRBV2,.,TRBD1,TGTGCCAGCAGTACACTCGGGACAGACAATGAGCAGTTCTTC,CASSTLGTDNEQFF
TRBJ1-1,TRBV5-1,.,TRBD1,TGCGCCAGCAGCAAGGGACAGCGTGATATTGAAGCTTTCTTT,CASSKGQRDIEAFF
TRBJ1-4,TRBV3-1/TRBV3-2,.,.,TGTGCCAGCAGCTCCCGGTTGGGCCGGGAGAATGAAAAACTGTTTTTT,CASSSRLGRENEKLFF
TRBJ1-5,TRBV2,.,TRBD1,TGTGCCAGCAGCGACCAAGGGACCAGGGGGGGCAATCAGCCCCAGCATTTT,CASSDQGTRGGNQPQHF
TRBJ2-1,TRBV9,.,TRBD2,TGTGCCAGCAGCGCGCAGGGACTAGCGCGGAATGAGCAGTTCTTC,CASSAQGLARNEQFF
TRBJ2-7,TRBV28,.,.,TGTGCCAGCAGTTTGCTCCGGTGGGGCACGACTAGGGAGCAGTACTTC,CASSLLRWGTTREQYF
TRBJ1-5,TRBV30,.,TRBD1,TGTGCCTGGAGTGCCGGGACAGTCAATCAGCCCCAGCATTTT,CAWSAGTVNQPQHF
TRBJ2-2,TRBV19,once,.,TGTGCCGTAGCAAAAGAGGGAAATATCGGGGAGCTGTTTTTT,CAVAKEGNIGELFF
TRBJ2-2,TRBV6-5,.,TRBD1,TGTGCCAGCACCCGACAGGGTGGGAACACCGGGGAGCTGTTTTTT,CASTRQGGNTGELFF
TRBJ2-7,TRBV7-2,once,.,TGTGCCAGCAGCCCTGGACTGTTTTACGAGCAGTACTTC,CASSPGLFYEQYF
TRBJ2-2,TRBV10-3,.,TRBD2,TGTGCCACCCGGGAGGGGGCCGGGGAGCTGTTTTTT,CATREGAGELFF
TRBJ2-1,TRBV11-2,.,.,TGTGCCAGCAGCTTAGACAGGCTTTCAACCAATGAGCAGTTCTTC,CASSLDRLSTNEQFF
TRBJ1-6,TRBV5-1,.,.,TGCGCCAGCAGCTTGGCGGGGAGGGGGTACTCACCCCTCCACTTT,CASSLAGRGYSPLHF
TRBJ2-3,TRBV28,once,TRBD2,TGTGCCAGCCAAGAAGCGGGAGACGGCACAGATACGCAGTATTTT,CASQEAGDGTDTQYF
TRBJ2-2,TRBV11-2,once,.,TGTGCCAGCAGCTTCTGGAGAGCCACCGGGGAGCTGTTTTTT,CASSFWRATGELFF
TRBJ1-1,TRBV6-1,.,.,TGTGCCAGCAGTGAAGGGGCACTCAACACTGAAGCTTTCTTT,CASSEGALNTEAFF
TRBJ1-1,TRBV19,.,.,TGTGCCAGTAGTATTGCGGTGAACACTGAAGCTTTCTTT,CASSIAVNTEAFF
TRBJ2-3,TRBV6-2/TRBV6-3,.,.,TGTGCCAGCAGTTACGTACGCATGGCAGGGGTGGATACGCAGTATTTT,CASSYVRMAGVDTQYF
TRBJ1-5,TRBV14,.,.,TGTGCCAGCAGCCAAGATCAAGTAATGGGACTTTATAGCAATCAGCCCCAGCATTTT,CASSQDQVMGLYSNQPQHF
TRBJ2-3,TRBV29-1,.,.,TGCAGCGTTCTTTTCTGGGGGGACGCGGCAGATACGCAGTATTTT,CSVLFWGDAADTQYF
TRBJ1-3,TRBV5-3,.,TRBD1,TGTGCCAGAAGGCAACAGCCGGGACAGCAGAGCTCTGGAAACACCATATATTTT,CARRQQPGQQSSGNTIYF
TRBJ1-6,TRBV5-8,.,.,TGTGCCAGCAGCTTGGTGTCAGGGGTCAGGAATTCACCCCTCCACTTT,CASSLVSGVRNSPLHF
TRBJ1-2,TRBV7-2,.,TRBD1,TGTGCCAGCAGCAAACAGGGGGGGGGTTTAGACTATGGCTACACCTTC,CASSKQGGGLDYGYTF
TRBJ2-1,TRBV15,.,.,TGTGCCACCAGCAGAGATATTGGGACAATAGGGAATGAGCAGTTCTTC,CATSRDIGTIGNEQFF
TRBJ1-3,TRBV7-9,.,.,TGTGCCAGCAGCTTAGACAGGGGAAACACCATATATTTT,CASSLDRGNTIYF
TRBJ2-5,TRBV12-3/TRBV12-4,.,.,TGTGCCAGCAAGGGAGACGACCAAGAGACCCAGTACTTC,CASKGDDQETQYF
TRBJ1-1,TRBV28,.,.,TGTGCCAGCAGTTCAACACATACTGAAGCTTTCTTT,CASSSTHTEAFF
TRBJ2-5,TRBV11-2,.,.,TGTGCCAGCAGCTTAGGGGAGAGAGAGGCCCAGTACTTC,CASSLGEREAQYF
TRBJ2-5,TRBV10-2,.,.,TGCGCCAGCGCGAAGACAGGCCAAGAGACCCAGTACTTC,CASAKTGQETQYF
TRBJ1-3,TRBV9,few,.,TGTGCCAGCAGCGTAGGGGGGGTGCAAGGAAACACCATATATTTT,CASSVGGVQGNTIYF
TRBJ2-3,TRBV28,.,.,TGTGCCAGCAGTTCGAATAACAGGGATACGCAGTATTTT,CASSSNNRDTQYF
TRBJ1-6,TRBV5-1,.,TRBD1,TGCGCCAGCAGCACGACCGGGACAGGTCAATCACCCCTCCACTTT,CASSTTGTGQSPLHF
TRBJ2-7,TRBV5-1,.,TRBD1,TGCGCCAGCAGCTTGGAGGGACAGAAAACCTACGAGCAGTACTTC,CASSLEGQKTYEQYF